This TCR beta chain appears in the sequencing data of a study of Graves' ophthalmopathy and Graves' hyperthyroidism. This clonotype was picked up a small number of times. RNA transcripts served as template for amplifying TCR beta CDR3 sequences. RT-PCR was first run with HTBI primers, then multiplex PCR in a second round. From the multiplex PCR reads, TCRdb called clonotypes with MiXCR, one entry per CDR3 protein. The repertoire holds 400,000 or so distinct CDR3 sequences, with roughly 15% as singletons. This CDR3 is built from 14 residues. The germline V and J ends were trimmed by 6 bases and 6 bases, with 18 bases remaining between them.

This receptor was obtained from an adult woman with stable Graves' hyperthyroidism. Material: peripheral blood. This rearrangement joins TRBV12-3 or TRBV12-4 to TRBJ2-7; D ambiguous. The CDR3 region is CASSRRAPIPEQYF. For the CDR3, the DNA is TGTGCCAGCAGCCGACGGGCGCCTATCCCCGAGCAGTACTTC.